Each of the 32 T cell receptor beta chains below was sequenced from the same sample in a study of blood T cell repertoires in COVID-19. Assay: immunoSEQ multiplex PCR; the TCRdb copy retains only in-frame clones and omits some. The table includes more than 95,000 clones, roughly 85% detected once. The specimen sequenced was peripheral blood. The source is an elderly woman with COVID-19, enrolled during active disease.

This sequence joins TRBV28 and TRBJ1-3; D possibly corresponds to TRBD1 (5 bases). This CDR3 comprises 12 residues. Trimming removed 6 bases from V and 5 bases from J, with 8 bases in between. Germline values: CDR1 MDHEN, CDR2 SYDVKM. CDR3 DNA: TGTGCCAGCAGGGGGCATCGAAACACCATATATTTT. It specifies CASRGHRNTIYF.

The CDR3 nucleotides are TGTGCCAGCAGCTCAGGACAGGTTCTCCAAGAGACCCAGTACTTC. It specifies CASSSGQVLQETQYF. The rearrangement joins TRBV7-9 to TRBJ2-5; 7 nucleotides agree with TRBD1. Germline CDR1 is SEHNR and CDR2 is FQNEAQ (reference sequence). V gave up 4 bases and J gave up 1 base; unmatched junction bases: 6. The CDR3 has 15 residues. The full variable domain, its missing parts supplied by reference TRBV7-9 and TRBJ2-5, is DTGVSQNPRHKITKRGQNVTFRCDPISEHNRLYWYRQTLGQGPEFLTYFQNEAQLEKSRLLSDRFSAERPKGSFSTLEIQRTEQGDSAMYLCASSSGQVLQETQYFGPGTRLLVL.

The chain joins TRBV6-5 to TRBJ2-5; 9 bases are a match to TRBD1. The CDR3 contains 16 residues. Trimming removed 4 bases from V and 4 bases from J; junction bases left unmatched: 10. Germline V lookup: CDR1 MNHEY, CDR2 SVGAGI. This CDR3 reads CASSSPGTGLRETQYF. The DNA for the CDR3 is TGTGCCAGCAGTTCCCCCGGGACAGGGTTGAGAGAGACCCAGTACTTC.

The chain joins TRBV6-2 or TRBV6-3 to TRBJ2-4, with a tentative D call TRBD1 (5 bases). Germline CDR1 is MNHEY and CDR2 is SVGEGT. The germline V and J ends were trimmed by 2 bases and 2 bases, with 7 bases remaining between them. The CDR3 has 14 residues. The chain's CDR3 is CASSYAGTKNIQYF. CDR3 DNA: TGTGCCAGCAGTTACGCAGGGACCAAAAACATTCAGTACTTC.

The chain combines TRBV3-1 (or the pseudogene TRBV3-2) with TRBJ2-3; D perhaps matches TRBD2 (5 bases). The germline CDR1 and CDR2 sequences are LGHDT and YNNKEL (reference sequence). This CDR3 has 13 amino acids. V was cut by 7 bases and J by 4 bases, with 12 bases left in between. The CDR3 spells CASNPRGSDTQYF. CDR3 in DNA: TGTGCCAGCAACCCCCGGGGATCAGATACGCAGTATTTT.

The gene calls are TRBV11-2 and TRBJ2-7; a possible D gene is TRBD2 (5 bases). Germline V gene sequence: CDR1 SGHAT, CDR2 FQNNGV. V lost 5 bases and J 1 base, leaving 9 bases between the germline ends. The CDR3 extends over 13 amino acids. Here the CDR3 reads CASSVGGSYEQYF. CDR3 sequence (DNA): TGTGCCAGCAGCGTCGGCGGGTCCTACGAGCAGTACTTC.

The J gene is TRBJ1-1, the V gene TRBV6-5; 8 bases align to TRBD1. Trimming at V came to 6 bases and at J to 1 base, leaving 4 bases not matched to a gene. Germline-derived CDR1 and CDR2 are MNHEY and SVGAGI. This CDR3 region has 14 residues. The CDR3 nucleotides read TGTGCCAGCAGGCGGGGACAGGAGAACACTGAAGCTTTCTTT. Translating gives CASRRGQENTEAFF.

The genes are TRBV7-2 and TRBJ2-1, with D possibly TRBD2 on 6 matching bases. Germline V gene sequence: CDR1 SGHTA, CDR2 FQGNSA. Trimming pared 4 bases from V and 5 bases from J, leaving 9 bases between. The length of the CDR3 is 13 residues. CDR3 in amino acids: CASSWTNHNEQFF. The CDR3 region has the DNA TGTGCCAGCAGCTGGACTAACCACAATGAGCAGTTCTTC.

The rearrangement joins TRBV4-2 to TRBJ2-7, with 10 bases matching TRBD2. This CDR3 is built from 15 residues. Looked up from germline, CDR1 is LGHNA and CDR2 is YNFKEQ. Trimming at V came to 4 bases and at J to 6 bases, leaving 9 bases not matched to a gene. The CDR3 here is CASSREAGGPGEQYF. The CDR3 nucleotides are TGTGCCAGCAGCCGGGAAGCGGGAGGGCCTGGCGAGCAGTACTTC.

The chain employs TRBV2 and TRBJ1-3; D is ambiguous. V lost 6 bases and J 0 bases, leaving 12 bases between the germline ends. Germline V gene data show CDR1 as SNHLY and CDR2 as FYNNEI. This CDR3 region has 15 residues. CDR3 region: CASSSSELSGNTIYF. In DNA form, the CDR3 reads TGTGCCAGCAGCTCCAGCGAGCTCTCTGGAAACACCATATATTTT.

This chain joins TRBV19 and TRBJ1-1; D is perhaps TRBD1 (5 bases). The V and J ends lost 5 bases and 2 bases respectively, with 12 bases between them. The CDR3 spans 14 residues. Germline V gives CDR1 LNHDA, CDR2 SQIVND (reference sequence). CDR3 protein: CASSSWDFNTEAFF. The CDR3 DNA is TGTGCCAGTAGTTCTTGGGACTTCAACACTGAAGCTTTCTTT.

This clone was picked up a small number of times. The chain has TRBV7-9 and TRBJ1-1; 9 nucleotides align to TRBD1. J gave up 0 bases and V 4 bases, and 12 bases lay outside the gene matches. The CDR3 loop spans 18 amino acids. The germline CDR1 and CDR2 sequences are SEHNR and FQNEAQ (reference sequence). This CDR3 is CASSSSLTGGFLNTEAFF. CDR3 coding DNA: TGTGCCAGCAGCTCTAGTTTAACAGGGGGCTTTTTGAACACTGAAGCTTTCTTT.

This chain links TRBV11-2 with TRBJ2-7, with 7 bases matching TRBD2. The germline CDR1 and CDR2 sequences are SGHAT and FQNNGV. Trimming cost V 1 base and J 1 base; bases outside gene matches: 7. The length of the CDR3 is 16 residues. In DNA form, the CDR3 reads TGTGCCAGCAGCTTAGCGAGGGGACTACCGTCCTACGAGCAGTACTTC. It specifies CASSLARGLPSYEQYF.

The V and J genes are TRBV9 and TRBJ1-3; the D gene is possibly TRBD1 (5 bases). Germline-derived CDR1 and CDR2 are SGDLS and YYNGEE. The V gene lost 6 bases and the J gene lost 9 bases, with 19 bases spanning the gap. The CDR3 covers 14 residues. CDR3 region: CASTPRGDVGTIYF. In nucleotides, the CDR3 is TGTGCCAGCACTCCACGGGGGGACGTAGGCACCATATATTTT.

This clone was observed a single time. This chain joins TRBV13 and TRBJ1-4; 10 nucleotides agree with TRBD1. CDR1 PRHDT and CDR2 FYEKMQ come from the germline V gene (reference sequence). Losses at the gene ends were 0 bases for V and 10 bases for J; bases not matched to a gene: 5. This CDR3 has 15 residues. CDR3 nucleotides: TGTGCCAGCAGCTTAGGCCGGACAGGGGGGGCAAAACTGTTTTTT. Its protein product is CASSLGRTGGAKLFF.

The chain employs TRBV19 and TRBJ1-1; D is possibly TRBD1 (6 bases). V was cut by 2 bases and J by 1 base, with 11 bases left in between. The CDR3 covers 15 residues. Germline V lookup: CDR1 LNHDA, CDR2 SQIVND (reference sequence). The CDR3 DNA follows: TGTGCCAGTAGTATACCGGGACAACGGAACACTGAAGCTTTCTTT. Residues: CASSIPGQRNTEAFF.

The V and J genes are TRBV6-1 and TRBJ2-3; 9 nucleotides align to TRBD2. This CDR3 is 13 amino acids long. The V gene end was trimmed by 11 bases and the J gene end by 1 base; junction bases not matched to a gene: 4. Germline V gives CDR1 MNHNS, CDR2 SASEGT. CDR3 bases: TGTGCCTCCCGGACTAGCGGCACAGATACGCAGTATTTT. It is translated as CASRTSGTDTQYF.

This clone was counted a few times. The gene calls are TRBV4-3 and TRBJ1-2; 7 nucleotides align to TRBD1. Trimming cost V 0 bases and J 2 bases; bases outside gene matches: 3. The CDR3 loop spans 15 amino acids. Germline V gene data show CDR1 as LGHNA and CDR2 as YSLEER. The CDR3 DNA reads TGCGCCAGCAGCCAAGAGACAGGGCTAAACTATGGCTACACCTTC. This codes for CASSQETGLNYGYTF.

The chain uses TRBV5-4 and TRBJ2-2, with 14 bases matching TRBD2. After removal of 0 bases from V and 2 bases from J, the junction contained 6 bases not matched to a gene. The CDR3 loop spans 19 amino acids. CDR1 SGHNT and CDR2 YYREEE come from the germline V gene (reference sequence). DNA for the CDR3: TGTGCCAGCAGCTTGGGCGGACTAGCGGGAGGCGTTAACACCGGGGAGCTGTTTTTT. It encodes CASSLGGLAGGVNTGELFF.

The J gene is TRBJ2-1, the V gene TRBV7-6; TRBD2 agrees at 9 bases. The junction had 5 bases not matched to a gene; V was cut back by 1 base and J by 10 bases. This CDR3 region has 14 residues. Germline-derived CDR1 and CDR2 are SGHVS and FNYEAQ. CDR3 in amino acids: CASSLGGRVGEQFF. CDR3 coding DNA: TGTGCCAGCAGCTTAGGCGGGAGGGTTGGCGAGCAGTTCTTC.

The CDR3 sequence: CASSPARDRGRTEAFF. CDR3 bases: TGTGCCAGCAGCCCAGCCCGGGACAGGGGAAGGACTGAAGCTTTCTTT. J is TRBJ1-1 and V is TRBV5-6; 10 bases align to TRBD1. The CDR3 runs 16 residues. J lost 5 bases, V lost 4 bases, and 11 bases had no gene match. Germline lookup yields CDR1 SGHDT and CDR2 YYEEEE.

The genes are TRBV27 and TRBJ2-3; D is possibly TRBD2 (5 bases). This CDR3 has 14 residues. Trimming shortened V by 8 bases and J by 0 bases, and 12 bases separated the two germline ends. Germline CDR1 MNHEY, CDR2 SMNVEV (reference sequence). CDR3 DNA sequence: TGTGCCAGCCAGATAAGCGGAAGCACAGATACGCAGTATTTT. Its translation is CASQISGSTDTQYF.

J is TRBJ2-1 and V is TRBV28; D is undetermined. This CDR3 region has 12 residues. V was trimmed by 6 bases and J by 9 bases, leaving 12 bases between them. Germline V CDR1 and CDR2: MDHEN, SYDVKM. CDR3 in DNA: TGTGCCAGCAGCACGCCCCCCGGTGAGCAGTTCTTC. It codes for CASSTPPGEQFF.

This clone was detected only a few times. V and J are TRBV28 and TRBJ1-5; D unresolved. Germline V gives CDR1 MDHEN, CDR2 SYDVKM. V was shortened by 5 bases and J by 6 bases, with 20 bases between the two germline ends. The CDR3 length is 16 residues. The CDR3 here is CASSTYPKRVVQPQHF. The CDR3 DNA sequence: TGTGCCAGCAGTACGTACCCGAAGAGGGTGGTTCAGCCCCAGCATTTT.

Only one count was recorded for this clone. The V gene is TRBV7-9, the J gene TRBJ2-1, with TRBD2 matching over 8 bases. Germline values: CDR1 SEHNR, CDR2 FQNEAQ (reference sequence). CDR3 length equals 15 residues. Trimming removed 2 bases from V and 7 bases from J; junction bases left unmatched: 7. The CDR3 loop reads CASSLSSGLRNEQFF. CDR3 nucleotides: TGTGCCAGCAGCTTATCTAGCGGGTTGAGAAATGAGCAGTTCTTC.

This clone has a single count. V gene TRBV7-2 combines with J gene TRBJ2-5, with TRBD2 matching 14 bases. This CDR3 spans 16 amino acids. With V trimmed by 5 bases and J by 6 bases, 8 bases remained unmatched. Germline lookup yields CDR1 SGHTA and CDR2 FQGNSA. CDR3 protein: CASSPGLAGVQKTQYF. The CDR3 DNA is TGTGCCAGCAGCCCGGGACTAGCGGGAGTACAGAAGACCCAGTACTTC.

The chain links TRBV6-2 or TRBV6-3 to TRBJ1-1, with D possibly TRBD1 on 5 matching bases. V was pared by 2 bases and J by 6 bases, with 16 bases between. Germline CDR1 and CDR2: MNHEY and SVGEGT. The CDR3 extends over 15 amino acids. CDR3 nucleotides: TGTGCCAGCAGTTACGACCCCCCAGGGTTGGCTGAAGCTTTCTTT. It translates to CASSYDPPGLAEAFF.

The rearrangement uses TRBV7-8 and TRBJ1-6; perhaps TRBD1 as D (5 bases). This CDR3 has 15 amino acids. The germline CDR1 and CDR2 sequences are SGHVS and FQNEAQ. Trimming removed 3 bases at V and 6 bases at J, with 12 bases between. The CDR3 region has the DNA TGTGCCAGCAGCTTTAGTGGCAGGGTTAATTCACCCCTCCACTTT. Translated: CASSFSGRVNSPLHF.

The chain joins TRBV7-2 to TRBJ2-2; D gene ambiguous. This CDR3 has 14 residues. Germline V gives CDR1 SGHTA, CDR2 FQGNSA. The V gene lost 5 bases and the J gene lost 3 bases, with 10 bases spanning the gap. CDR3 region: CASSPPADTGELFF. The DNA of the CDR3 is TGTGCCAGCAGCCCACCCGCGGACACCGGGGAGCTGTTTTTT.

The chain recombines TRBV29-1 with TRBJ1-2; D perhaps matches TRBD1 (5 bases). V lost 2 bases and J 8 bases, leaving 12 bases between the germline ends. The CDR3 is made up of 12 amino acids. CDR1 is SQVTM and CDR2 is ANQGSEA in the germline V gene. CDR3 sequence reads: CSVEWGGGGYTF. The CDR3 region has the DNA TGCAGCGTTGAATGGGGCGGGGGAGGCTACACCTTC.

The chain employs TRBV5-1 and TRBJ1-5; 7 bases line up with TRBD1. This CDR3 has 15 amino acids. Germline V lookup: CDR1 SGHRS, CDR2 YFSETQ. Losses at the gene ends were 0 bases for V and 7 bases for J; bases not matched to a gene: 7. The CDR3 spells CASSLEGDSSQPQHF. CDR3 DNA: TGCGCCAGCAGCTTGGAGGGGGACAGCAGCCAGCCCCAGCATTTT.

This clone turned up a few times. The chain employs TRBV3-1 (or the pseudogene TRBV3-2) and TRBJ2-7; TRBD1 agrees at 7 bases. This CDR3 comprises 14 residues. Germline V gene lookup returns CDR1 LGHDT and CDR2 YNNKEL (reference sequence). J gave up 5 bases and V 2 bases, and 6 bases lay outside the gene matches. This CDR3 is CASSQNPTGNEQYF. In nucleotides, the CDR3 is TGTGCCAGCAGCCAAAACCCGACAGGGAACGAGCAGTACTTC.